This T cell receptor beta chain was profiled in a study of regulatory T cells. Study conclusions and caveats: In patients, unique TRB V-J pairs were restricted and V/J usage skewed, especially in Tregs. Hydrophobic residues at CDR3 positions 6 and 7 were enriched in conventional CD4+ T cells of CD3G-deficient patients.

Trimming stripped 3 bases from V and 0 bases from J, with 9 bases between. The CDR3 is made up of 14 amino acids. CDR1 is MNHNS and CDR2 is SASEGT in the germline V gene. On this clone itself: Its target is unknown.

A couple of CD3G-deficient patients had more severe autoimmunity; all had some. Patients, 2 to 39 years old, had expanded memory T-cell proportions. Sorting split CD4+ cells into CD25-high CD127-low Tregs and CD25-low CD127-high conventional T cells. Amplification used 52 TRBV primers and 13 TRBJ primers. TCRdb's copy holds only in-frame clones and misses some; the assay was immunoSEQ multiplex PCR. This repertoire shows under 45,000 clones, about 88% found once; its top ten account for more than 2%. The sample taken for sequencing was conventional CD4+ T cells sorted from blood. The TCR comes from a person between 18 and 35 years old with CD3G deficiency. The chain combines TRBV6-1 with TRBJ2-7; D is ambiguous. The CDR3 nucleotides read TGTGCCAGCAGTGAGAATATGGGCTCCTACGAGCAGTACTTC. Translating gives CASSENMGSYEQYF.